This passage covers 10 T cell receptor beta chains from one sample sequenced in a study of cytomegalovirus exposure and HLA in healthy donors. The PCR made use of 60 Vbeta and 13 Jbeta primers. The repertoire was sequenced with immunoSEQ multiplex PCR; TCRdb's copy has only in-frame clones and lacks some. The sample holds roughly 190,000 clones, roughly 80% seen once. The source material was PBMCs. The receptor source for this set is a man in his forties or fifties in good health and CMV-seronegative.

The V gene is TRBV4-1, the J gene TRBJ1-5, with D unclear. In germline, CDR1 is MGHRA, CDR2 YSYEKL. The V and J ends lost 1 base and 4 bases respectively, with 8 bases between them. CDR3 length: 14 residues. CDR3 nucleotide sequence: TGCGCCAGCAGCCAAGGACCGGGAAATCAGCCCCAGCATTTT. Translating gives CASSQGPGNQPQHF.

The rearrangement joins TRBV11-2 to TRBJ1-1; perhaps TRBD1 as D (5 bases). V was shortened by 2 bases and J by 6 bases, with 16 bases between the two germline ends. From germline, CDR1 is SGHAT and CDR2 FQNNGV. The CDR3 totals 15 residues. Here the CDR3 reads CASSLSSYRGAEAFF. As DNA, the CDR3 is TGTGCCAGCAGCTTAAGTTCTTATAGGGGCGCTGAAGCTTTCTTT.

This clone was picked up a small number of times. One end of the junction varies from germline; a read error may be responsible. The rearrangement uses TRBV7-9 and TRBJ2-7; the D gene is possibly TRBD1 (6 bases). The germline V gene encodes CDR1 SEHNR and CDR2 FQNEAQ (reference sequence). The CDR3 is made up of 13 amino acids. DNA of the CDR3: TGTTCCAGCAGCTTAGGACAGTCCTACGAGCAGTACTTC. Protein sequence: CSSSLGQSYEQYF.

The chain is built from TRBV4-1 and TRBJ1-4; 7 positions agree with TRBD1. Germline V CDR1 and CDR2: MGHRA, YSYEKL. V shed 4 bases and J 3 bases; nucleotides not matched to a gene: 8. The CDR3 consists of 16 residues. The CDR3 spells CASSRHPGQPNEKLFF. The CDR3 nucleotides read TGCGCCAGCAGCCGACACCCGGGACAGCCTAATGAAAAACTGTTTTTT.

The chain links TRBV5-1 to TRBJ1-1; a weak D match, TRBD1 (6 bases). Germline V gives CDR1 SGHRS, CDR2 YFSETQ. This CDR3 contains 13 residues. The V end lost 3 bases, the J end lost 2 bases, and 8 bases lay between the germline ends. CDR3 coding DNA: TGCGCCAGCAGCTGGACAGTAAACACTGAAGCTTTCTTT. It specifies CASSWTVNTEAFF.

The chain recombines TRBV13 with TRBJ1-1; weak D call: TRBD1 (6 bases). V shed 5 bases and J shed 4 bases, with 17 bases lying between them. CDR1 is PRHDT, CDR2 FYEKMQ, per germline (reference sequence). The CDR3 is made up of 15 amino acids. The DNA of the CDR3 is TGTGCCAGCAGCCCCCCGGCACAGGGTCCCACTGAAGCTTTCTTT. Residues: CASSPPAQGPTEAFF.

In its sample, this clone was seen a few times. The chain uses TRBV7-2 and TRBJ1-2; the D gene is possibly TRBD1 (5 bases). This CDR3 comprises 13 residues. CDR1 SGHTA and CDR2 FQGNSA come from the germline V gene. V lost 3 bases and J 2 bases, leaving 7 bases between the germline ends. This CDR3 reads CASSFGGNYGYTF. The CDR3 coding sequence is TGTGCCAGCAGCTTCGGGGGGAACTATGGCTACACCTTC.

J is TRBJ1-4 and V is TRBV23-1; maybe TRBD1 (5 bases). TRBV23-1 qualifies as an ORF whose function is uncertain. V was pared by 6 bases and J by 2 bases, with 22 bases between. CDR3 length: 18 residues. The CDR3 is CASRPREPGGFTNEKLFF. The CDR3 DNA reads TGCGCCAGCAGACCCAGGGAGCCGGGGGGTTTTACTAATGAAAAACTGTTTTTT.

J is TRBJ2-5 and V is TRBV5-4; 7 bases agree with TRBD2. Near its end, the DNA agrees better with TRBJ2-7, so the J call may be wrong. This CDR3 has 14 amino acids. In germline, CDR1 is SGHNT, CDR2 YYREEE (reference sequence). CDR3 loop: CASSLEGGRYEQYF. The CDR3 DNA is TGTGCCAGCAGCTTGGAGGGAGGGCGGTACGAGCAGTACTTC.

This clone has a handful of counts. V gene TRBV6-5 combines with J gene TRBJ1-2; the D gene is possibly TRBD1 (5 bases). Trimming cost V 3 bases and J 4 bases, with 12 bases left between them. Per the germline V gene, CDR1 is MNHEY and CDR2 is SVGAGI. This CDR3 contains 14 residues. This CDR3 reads CASSYIGQGYGYTF. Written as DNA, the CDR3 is TGTGCCAGCAGTTATATCGGCCAGGGCTATGGCTACACCTTC.